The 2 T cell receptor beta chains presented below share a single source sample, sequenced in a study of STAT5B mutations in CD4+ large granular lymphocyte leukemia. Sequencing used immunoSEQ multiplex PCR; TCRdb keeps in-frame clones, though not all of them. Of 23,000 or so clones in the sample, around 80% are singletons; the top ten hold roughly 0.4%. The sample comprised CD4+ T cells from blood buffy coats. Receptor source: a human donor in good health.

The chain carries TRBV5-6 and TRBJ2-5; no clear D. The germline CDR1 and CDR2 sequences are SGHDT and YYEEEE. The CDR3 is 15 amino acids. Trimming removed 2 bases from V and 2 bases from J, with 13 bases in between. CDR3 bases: TGTGCCAGCAGCTTCGGGCGGTTAAATCAAGAGACCCAGTACTTC. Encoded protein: CASSFGRLNQETQYF.

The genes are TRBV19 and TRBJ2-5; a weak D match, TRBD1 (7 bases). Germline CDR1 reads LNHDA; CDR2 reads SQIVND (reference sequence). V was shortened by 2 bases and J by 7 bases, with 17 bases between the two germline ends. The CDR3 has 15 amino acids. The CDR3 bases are TGTGCCAGTAGTATAACAGGGGAGGCTAGAGGGACCCAGTACTTC. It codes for CASSITGEARGTQYF.